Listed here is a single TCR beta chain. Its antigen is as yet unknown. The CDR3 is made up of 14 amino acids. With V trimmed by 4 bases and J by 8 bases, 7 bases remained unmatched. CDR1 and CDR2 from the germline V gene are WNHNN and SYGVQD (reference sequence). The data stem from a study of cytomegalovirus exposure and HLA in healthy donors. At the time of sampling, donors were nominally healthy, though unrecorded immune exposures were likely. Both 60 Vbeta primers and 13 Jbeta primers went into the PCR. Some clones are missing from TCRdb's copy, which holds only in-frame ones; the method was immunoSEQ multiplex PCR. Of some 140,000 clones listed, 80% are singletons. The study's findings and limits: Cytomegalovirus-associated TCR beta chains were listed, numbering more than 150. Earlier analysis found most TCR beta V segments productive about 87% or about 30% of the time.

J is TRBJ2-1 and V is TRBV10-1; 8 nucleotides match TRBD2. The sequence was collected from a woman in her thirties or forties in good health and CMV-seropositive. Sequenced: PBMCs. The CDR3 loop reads CASSGSGRGHEQFF. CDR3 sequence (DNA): TGCGCCAGCAGTGGGAGCGGGAGAGGGCATGAGCAGTTCTTC.